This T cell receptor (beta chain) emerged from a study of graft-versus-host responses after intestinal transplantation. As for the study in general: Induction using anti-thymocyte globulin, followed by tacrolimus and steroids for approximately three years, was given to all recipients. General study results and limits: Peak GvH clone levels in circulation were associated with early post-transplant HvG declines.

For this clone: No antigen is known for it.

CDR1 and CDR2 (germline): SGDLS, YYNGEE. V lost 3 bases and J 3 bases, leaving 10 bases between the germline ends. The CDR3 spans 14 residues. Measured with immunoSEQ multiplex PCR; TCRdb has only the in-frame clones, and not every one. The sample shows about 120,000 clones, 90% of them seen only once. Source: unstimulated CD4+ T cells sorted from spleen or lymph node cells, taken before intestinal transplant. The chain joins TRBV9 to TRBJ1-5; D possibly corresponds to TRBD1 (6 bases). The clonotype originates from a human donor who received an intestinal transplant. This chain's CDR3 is CASSGGQANQPQHF. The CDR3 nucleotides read TGTGCCAGCAGCGGGGGACAAGCCAATCAGCCCCAGCATTTT.